This entry lists 10 T cell receptor beta chains sequenced from one sample in a study of blood T cells in healthy people across ages. Together with a sample-barcoded 5' primer, a J-beta primer mix was included in a second PCR lasting roughly 6 to 12 cycles. Each CDR3 protein is one row after TCRdb ran MiXCR on the 5' RACE reads. The table includes 630,000 or so distinct CDR3 sequences, approximately 30% detected once. The sequencing input was blood. Source of these receptors: an elderly woman in good health.

The table lists this clonotype with a few counts. This chain links TRBV27 with TRBJ1-1; a possible D gene is TRBD1 (5 bases). The CDR3 totals 15 residues. V lost 5 bases and J lost 7, with 20 bases in between. Germline assignment: CDR1 MNHEY and CDR2 SMNVEV (reference sequence). In DNA form, the CDR3 reads TGTGCCAGCAGTAGGGACCCACCGAACCTGTATGAAGCTTTCTTT. This sequence encodes CASSRDPPNLYEAFF.

V is TRBV30 and J is TRBJ2-7; D uncertain. The germline V and J ends were trimmed by 5 bases and 2 bases, with 7 bases remaining between them. The germline CDR1 and CDR2 sequences are GTSNPN and SVGIG (reference sequence). The CDR3 loop spans 11 amino acids. CDR3 protein: CAWGRTYEQYF. DNA of the CDR3: TGTGCCTGGGGAAGAACCTACGAGCAGTACTTC.

This clonotype was seen repeatedly, ten times or more. One end of the junction fails to match germline, which may point to a read error. V and J are TRBV5-1 and TRBJ2-5; 7 positions match TRBD2. Germline V CDR1 and CDR2: SGHRS, YFSETQ. This CDR3 comprises 14 residues. The DNA for the CDR3 is TGTGCCAGCAGCTTAGCGGGCGGGGGAGAGACCCAGTACTTC. This translates into CASSLAGGGETQYF.

A remark on this clonotype: Just one base apart from a much larger clone, this may be a read error. The gene calls are TRBV7-3 and TRBJ2-7, with a weak D call TRBD1 (5 bases). Germline-derived CDR1 and CDR2 are SGHTA and FQGTGA. This CDR3 has 14 amino acids. The CDR3 DNA reads as TGTGCCAGCAGCCCGTCCGTAAGGGGTGAGACCCAGTGCTTC. This translates into CASSPSVRGETQCF.

This clonotype was detected ten times or more. V gene TRBV28 combines with J gene TRBJ2-1; 14 bases align to TRBD2. With 5 bases clipped from V and 3 bases from J, the junction kept 6 bases outside the gene matches. The CDR3 covers 17 residues. Germline V gene sequence: CDR1 MDHEN, CDR2 SYDVKM. CDR3: CASSPGTSGGLYNEQFF. The CDR3 region has the DNA TGTGCCAGCAGTCCCGGGACTAGCGGGGGCCTCTACAATGAGCAGTTCTTC.

This clonotype has more than one count but fewer than ten. The rearrangement joins TRBV7-2 to TRBJ1-1; TRBD1 is a possible D gene (6 bases). The CDR3 loop spans 15 amino acids. V lost 5 bases to trimming and J lost 4 bases, with 17 bases between them. Germline CDR1 reads SGHTA; CDR2 reads FQGNSA. CDR3 sequence: CASSLGPTGLTEAFF. The CDR3 DNA sequence: TGTGCCAGCAGCCTCGGACCCACAGGGCTCACTGAAGCTTTCTTT.

The chain carries TRBV7-2 and TRBJ2-5; 8 bases match TRBD1. Judging by the DNA end, TRBJ2-1 fits better; the J call may be wrong. CDR3 length: 15 amino acids. Germline V gives CDR1 SGHTA, CDR2 FQGNSA. CDR3 DNA sequence: TGTACCAGCAGCCCGCACAGGGGGAGGCAAGAGACCCAGTTCTTC. Its translation is CTSSPHRGRQETQFF.

The chain has TRBV28 and TRBJ1-5, with D hard to call. V dropped 4 bases and J dropped 11 bases, with 12 bases sitting between them. The germline CDR1 and CDR2 sequences are MDHEN and SYDVKM. The CDR3 extends over 12 amino acids. In DNA form, the CDR3 reads TGTGCCAGCAGTTCCCGGACCCAAGCCCAGCATTTT. Translating gives CASSSRTQAQHF.

CDR3 DNA sequence: TGTGCCAGCAGTTCCCGATGGGACAGGAGCACTTGGGATACGCAGTATTTT. Residues: CASSSRWDRSTWDTQYF. This rearrangement joins TRBV28 to TRBJ2-3; 8 positions match TRBD1. The CDR3 runs 17 residues. The V gene's germline CDR1 is MDHEN and CDR2 SYDVKM. V dropped 4 bases and J dropped 6; count of bases not matched to a gene: 15.

As concerns this clonotype: A much more abundant neighbour one base away suggests this may be a read error. This chain uses TRBV28 with TRBJ2-1, with D perhaps TRBD1 or TRBD2 (5 bases each). The CDR3 covers 11 residues. Looked up from germline, CDR1 is MDHEN and CDR2 is SYDVKM. CDR3 loop: CAGSLGTEQFF. The CDR3 region has the DNA TGTGCCGGCAGTTTAGGGACCGAGCAGTTCTTC.